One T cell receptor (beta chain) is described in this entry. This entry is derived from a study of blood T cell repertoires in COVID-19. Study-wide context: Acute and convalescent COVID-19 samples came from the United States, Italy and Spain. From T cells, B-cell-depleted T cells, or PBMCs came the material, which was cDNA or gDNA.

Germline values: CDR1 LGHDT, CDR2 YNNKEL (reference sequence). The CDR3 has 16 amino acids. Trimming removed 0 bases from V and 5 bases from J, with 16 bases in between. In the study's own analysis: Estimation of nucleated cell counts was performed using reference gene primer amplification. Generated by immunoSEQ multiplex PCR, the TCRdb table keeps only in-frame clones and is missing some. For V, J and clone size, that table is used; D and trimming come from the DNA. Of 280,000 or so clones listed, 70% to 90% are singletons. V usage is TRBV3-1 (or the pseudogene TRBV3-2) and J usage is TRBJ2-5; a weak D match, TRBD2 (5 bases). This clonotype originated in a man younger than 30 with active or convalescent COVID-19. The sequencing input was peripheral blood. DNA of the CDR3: TGTGCCAGCAGCCAAGACGGTCTGAGGACTCTGGAGACCCAGTACTTC. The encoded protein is CASSQDGLRTLETQYF.